This TCR beta chain was profiled in a study of cytomegalovirus exposure and HLA in healthy donors. Regarding the study as a whole: In vitro assays verified that three CMV-associated chains recognized CMV antigens specifically. A cluster of highly shared sequence variants was likely a sequencing artifact. Several top significant clusters appeared, in a later analysis, to be linked to common viral pathogens.

Concerning this clone: Its antigen is not known.

PCR used 60 Vbeta primers and 13 Jbeta primers. Assay: immunoSEQ multiplex PCR; the TCRdb copy retains only in-frame clones and omits some. The sample comprises 81,000 or so clones, roughly 60% of which are singletons, and 4.5% to 7% rests with the top ten. The CDR3 spans 15 residues. Deletions cut 2 bases from V and 5 bases from J, with 15 bases between. Germline CDR1 is SGHTA and CDR2 is FQGNSA. The clonotype was recovered from a woman in her 30s in good health and CMV-seropositive. Sample: PBMCs. The gene calls are TRBV7-2 and TRBJ1-2; D is uncertain. The chain's CDR3 is CASSLISGQIYGYTF. The CDR3 region has the DNA TGTGCCAGCAGCTTAATTTCGGGTCAGATATATGGCTACACCTTC.